The rows below give T cell receptor beta chains drawn from one sample of a study of spatial heterogeneity in lung cancer. MiXCR, applied by TCRdb to the 5' RACE reads, yields one record per CDR3 protein. The sample yields roughly 48,000 distinct CDR3 sequences, approximately 5.3% seen once. The source was PBMCs, collected at surgery. Receptors originate from a male donor with early-stage non-small cell lung cancer. Each CDR3 is given with its conserved first and last residue. A D gene is named only where the DNA matches it firmly. Not every row has a clone size; where given, it reads once, few, many or a size class.

v_gene,j_gene,d_gene,abundance,CDR3nt,CDR3aa
TRBV7-9,TRBJ2-1,TRBD2,many,TGTGCCAGCAGCTTAATTGCGGGAGGTCGTCGCAATGAGCAGTTCTTC,CASSLIAGGRRNEQFF
TRBV4-2,TRBJ2-1,TRBD1,NA,TGTGCCAGCAGCCAAAAGGGACAGATTGAGCAGTTCTTC,CASSQKGQIEQFF
TRBV5-1,TRBJ2-7,NA,many,TGCGCCAGCAGCTTGGACGGGAATACCTACGAGCAGTACTTC,CASSLDGNTYEQYF
TRBV12-3/TRBV12-4,TRBJ2-3,TRBD1,many,TGTGCCAGCAGTTTTGGTACAGGGGGCGGTGTAGGAGATACGCAGTATTTT,CASSFGTGGGVGDTQYF
TRBV13,TRBJ2-5,TRBD1,many,TGTGCCAGCAGCCTCCGGGACAGGGTCGAGACCCAGTACTTC,CASSLRDRVETQYF
TRBV30,TRBJ2-3,TRBD2,few,TGTGCCTGGAGGACTAGCCTCCACCGCGGGGATACGCAGTATTTT,CAWRTSLHRGDTQYF
TRBV20-1,TRBJ1-1,NA,many,TGCAGTGCTAGTAAACCGTTTGGGACTGAAGCTTTCTTT,CSASKPFGTEAFF
TRBV27,TRBJ2-7,NA,many,TGTGCCAGCAGCCTCGTGTCTAGGATCAACTACGAGCAGTACTTC,CASSLVSRINYEQYF
TRBV29-1,TRBJ2-7,NA,many,TGCAGCGTTTCCGGGGGTGGCGACGAGCAGTACTTC,CSVSGGGDEQYF
TRBV5-5,TRBJ1-1,TRBD1,many,TGTGCCAGCAGCTTAGCCCTCCGACAGGGAGAAGCTTTCTTT,CASSLALRQGEAFF
TRBV6-2/TRBV6-3,TRBJ1-4,NA,NA,TGTGCCAGCAGTTGGCGGCCGGGAGATGAAAAACTGTTTTTT,CASSWRPGDEKLFF
TRBV12-3/TRBV12-4,TRBJ2-7,TRBD1,many,TGTGCCAGCAGTCCCGGGACAGGGTGGTCCTACGAGCAGTACTTC,CASSPGTGWSYEQYF
TRBV29-1,TRBJ2-1,TRBD2,few,TGCAGCGTTCCGGGACTAGCGGGATGGGGGAATGAGCAGTTCTTC,CSVPGLAGWGNEQFF
TRBV18,TRBJ2-3,NA,many,TGTGCCAGCTCACCCTCTCGGGGGTCCACAGATACGCAGTATTTT,CASSPSRGSTDTQYF
TRBV24-1,TRBJ2-3,TRBD2,many,TGTGCCACCAGTGCCCCTAGCGGGACTGCAGATACGCAGTATTTT,CATSAPSGTADTQYF
TRBV10-2,TRBJ1-4,NA,many,TGCGCCAGCAGCTCACTCGACCTTACAACTAATGAAAAACTGTTTTTT,CASSSLDLTTNEKLFF
TRBV6-5,TRBJ2-2,TRBD1,many,TGTGCCAGCAGTTCCCGGGACAGAACAGGCACCGGGGAGCTGTTTTTT,CASSSRDRTGTGELFF
TRBV6-2/TRBV6-3,TRBJ2-5,TRBD2,few,TGTGCCAGCAGCTGGGACTACCCTAAGAAAGAGACCCAGTACTTC,CASSWDYPKKETQYF
TRBV7-6,TRBJ2-3,NA,NA,TGTGCCAGCAGCCTTAGGGGCGGGAGCACAGATACGCAGTATTTT,CASSLRGGSTDTQYF
TRBV20-1,TRBJ2-7,NA,many,TGCAGTGCTCTGGGGGTTAATTCCTACGAGCAGTACTTC,CSALGVNSYEQYF
TRBV20-1,TRBJ1-4,NA,many,TGCAGTGCCAAAGGACCCTCAACTAATGAAAAACTGTTTTTT,CSAKGPSTNEKLFF
TRBV20-1,TRBJ2-3,TRBD2,many,TGCAGTGCTAGACCGAGCGGGAGCCGGACAGATACGCAGTATTTT,CSARPSGSRTDTQYF
TRBV5-1,TRBJ1-5,NA,medium-sized,TGCGCCAGCAGCTTGGACAGCAATCAGCCCCAGCATTTT,CASSLDSNQPQHF
TRBV6-2/TRBV6-3,TRBJ2-2,NA,many,TGTGCCAGCAGCTGGGGACAATCGAACACCGGGGAGCTGTTTTTT,CASSWGQSNTGELFF
TRBV28,TRBJ2-3,TRBD2,many,TGTGCCAGCAAAGTACTAGCGGCAGGAAGCACAGATACGCAGTATTTT,CASKVLAAGSTDTQYF
TRBV5-6,TRBJ1-5,NA,many,TGTGCCAGCAGCTTGAGACCAGATCAGCCCCAGCATTTT,CASSLRPDQPQHF
TRBV28,TRBJ2-3,TRBD1,few,TGTGCCAGCAGTTCCGGGACAGGGACCACAGATACGCAGTATTTT,CASSSGTGTTDTQYF
TRBV15,TRBJ2-1,TRBD2,many,TGTGCCACCAGCAGAGATAAGTTGCGGGAGGACTACAATGAGCAGTTCTTC,CATSRDKLREDYNEQFF
TRBV6-5,TRBJ2-1,TRBD1,many,TGTGCCAGCAGTTACTCCGGAGGGACAGGGACCAATGAGCAGTTCTTC,CASSYSGGTGTNEQFF
TRBV7-9,TRBJ2-3,NA,many,TGTGCCAGCAGCTCTCAAGGGAGTGGAGATACGCAGTATTTT,CASSSQGSGDTQYF
TRBV23-1,TRBJ2-7,TRBD1,many,TGCGCCAGCAGTCCTGGGACAGGGAGGTACGAGCAGTACTTC,CASSPGTGRYEQYF
TRBV4-1,TRBJ2-2,TRBD2,many,TGCGCCAGCAGCCAAGTTAGCGGGACTATTCCCACCGGGGAGCTGTTTTTT,CASSQVSGTIPTGELFF
TRBV27,TRBJ2-1,TRBD1,many,TGTGCCAGCAGGCCCAGGGGGCCCTACAATGAGCAGTTCTTC,CASRPRGPYNEQFF